This T cell receptor beta chain originates from a study of cytomegalovirus exposure and HLA in healthy donors. Separation from the roughly 670-subject first cohort characterized the roughly 120-subject validation cohort, to which the donors belonged. Study-wide findings and caveats: It was confirmed in vitro that a few of the CMV-associated chains were specific for CMV antigens. It was reported that the classifier diagnosed cytomegalovirus status with high specificity and sensitivity in both the original and validation cohorts.

A remark on this clone: The antigen remains undetermined.

CDR3 length: 15 residues. The germline V gene encodes CDR1 SGHTA and CDR2 FQGNSA. J gave up 3 bases and V 4 bases, and 5 bases lay outside the gene matches. This table comes from immunoSEQ multiplex PCR, and its TCRdb copy is limited to in-frame clones, with some not included. The repertoire includes about 280,000 clones, approximately 87% of them detected once, and about 0.86% sits in the top ten. The rearrangement uses TRBV7-2 and TRBJ2-7, with 11 positions matching TRBD2. Sequenced input: PBMCs. The TCR comes from a woman aged 18-29 years in good health and CMV-seronegative. The CDR3 DNA follows: TGTGCCAGCAGCTCCGGGACTAGCGGAATCTACGAGCAGTACTTC. Protein product: CASSSGTSGIYEQYF.